The text below deals with one T cell receptor beta chain. The antigen is not known. Pooled in the analysis were second doses at about 4 or about 12 weeks. Profiled with immunoSEQ multiplex PCR; TCRdb holds only in-frame clones, not every one. This sample has tens of thousands of clones, with 70% to 90% found just once. These data originate in a study of T cell responses to AZD1222 COVID-19 vaccine. Whole-study findings and limits: CD4 TCRs associated with vaccination spanned spike, dominating at 160-218 and 743-854. The number of AZD1222 recipients seropositive at baseline was only five to seven. Nearly half of spike-specific TCRs reportedly target variant regions that are unmutated in the B.1.351 and B.1.1.7 variants.

Trimming pared 3 bases from V and 0 bases from J, leaving 10 bases between. This CDR3 spans 15 amino acids. Per germline, CDR1 SGHKS and CDR2 YYEKEE (reference sequence). The sequencing used peripheral blood, collected 28 days after the second AZD1222 dose. This TCR came from an adult who received the AZD1222 COVID-19 vaccine. The J gene is TRBJ1-5, the V gene TRBV5-5; weak D call: TRBD1 (5 bases). The DNA of the CDR3 is TGTGCCAGCAGCTCCCAGGGATATAGCAATCAGCCCCAGCATTTT. It yields the protein CASSSQGYSNQPQHF.